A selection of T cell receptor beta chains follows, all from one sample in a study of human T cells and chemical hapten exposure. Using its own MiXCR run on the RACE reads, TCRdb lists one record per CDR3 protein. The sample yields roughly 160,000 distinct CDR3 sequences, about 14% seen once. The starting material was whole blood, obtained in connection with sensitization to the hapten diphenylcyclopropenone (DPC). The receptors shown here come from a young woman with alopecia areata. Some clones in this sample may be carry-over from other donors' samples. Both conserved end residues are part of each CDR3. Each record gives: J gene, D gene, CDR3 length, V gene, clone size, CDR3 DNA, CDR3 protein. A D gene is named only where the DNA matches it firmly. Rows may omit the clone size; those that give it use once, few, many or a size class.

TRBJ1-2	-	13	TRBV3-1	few	TGTGCCAGCAGCTTATGGGACTTTGAGAGCTACACCTTC	CASSLWDFESYTF
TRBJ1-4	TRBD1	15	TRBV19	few	TGTGCCAGTAGCGATCAGGGGGCGGCTAATGAAAAACTGTTTTTT	CASSDQGAANEKLFF
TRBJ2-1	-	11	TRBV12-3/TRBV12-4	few	TGTGCCAGCAGTTTCCGAGGTGAGCAGTTCTTC	CASSFRGEQFF
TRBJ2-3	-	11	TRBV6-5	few	TGTGCCAGCAGTTACTCGAGTACGCAGTATTTT	CASSYSSTQYF
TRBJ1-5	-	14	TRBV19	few	TGTGCCAGTAGCCGCGGCAGGGACGATCAGCCCCAGCATTTT	CASSRGRDDQPQHF
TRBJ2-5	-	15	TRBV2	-	TGTGCCAGCAGTCCGAGGCTAGCGTCTGGAGAGACCCAGTACTTC	CASSPRLASGETQYF
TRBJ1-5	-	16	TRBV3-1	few	TGTGCCAGCAGCCAAGGCCGGGGGGCAGGAAATCAGCCCCAGCATTTT	CASSQGRGAGNQPQHF
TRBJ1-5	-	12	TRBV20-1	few	TGCAGTGCCCGGGGCCACAATCAGCCCCAGCATTTT	CSARGHNQPQHF
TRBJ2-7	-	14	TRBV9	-	TGTGCCAGCAGCCCAGGGACGACGACCTACGAGCAGTACTTC	CASSPGTTTYEQYF
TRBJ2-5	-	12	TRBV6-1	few	TGTGCCAGCAGTGAATTTGGAGAGACCCAGTACTTC	CASSEFGETQYF
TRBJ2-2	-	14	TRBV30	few	TGTGCCTGGGAGATAGAGGGAACCCACGGGGAGCTGTTTTTT	CAWEIEGTHGELFF
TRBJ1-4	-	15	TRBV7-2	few	TGTGCCAGCAGCTCACAGGGTTCTTTTAATGAAAAACTGTTTTTT	CASSSQGSFNEKLFF
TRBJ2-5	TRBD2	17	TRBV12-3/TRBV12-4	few	TGTGCCAGCAGCACACGACTAGCGGGGGGCCAGCAAGAGACCCAGTACTTC	CASSTRLAGGQQETQYF
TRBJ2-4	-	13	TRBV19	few	TGTGCCAGTAGTATTTCGAGACAGAGCATTCAGTACTTC	CASSISRQSIQYF
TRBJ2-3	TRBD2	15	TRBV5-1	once	TGCGCCAGCAGCCCTAGCGGGAGAGACACAGATACGCAGTATTTT	CASSPSGRDTDTQYF
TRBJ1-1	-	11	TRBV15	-	TGTGCCACCAGCAGGGACACTGAAGCTTTCTTT	CATSRDTEAFF
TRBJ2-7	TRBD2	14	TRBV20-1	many	TGCAGTGCTCCCCAAGGAGGGCTAGCGGGAGAGCAGTACTTC	CSAPQGGLAGEQYF
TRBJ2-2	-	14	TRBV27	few	TGTGCCAGCAGTTTATCTCAACAGGTCGGGGAGCTGTTTTTT	CASSLSQQVGELFF
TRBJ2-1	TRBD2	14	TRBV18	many	TGTGCCAGCTCACCCCTAGCGGCCTCTAATGAGCAGTTCTTC	CASSPLAASNEQFF
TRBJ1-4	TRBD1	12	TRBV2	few	TGTGCCAGCGCGGGACAGAATGAAAAACTGTTTTTT	CASAGQNEKLFF
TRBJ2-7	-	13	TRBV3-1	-	TGTGCCAGCAGCCGGGCCGAAGGGTACGAGCAGTACTTC	CASSRAEGYEQYF
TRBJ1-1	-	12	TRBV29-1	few	TGCAGCGTTAGAGGAGGGGACACTGAAGCTTTCTTT	CSVRGGDTEAFF
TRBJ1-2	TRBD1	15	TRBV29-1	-	TGCAGCGTTGAAGATAAAGACAGGGCAAACTATGGCTACACCTTC	CSVEDKDRANYGYTF
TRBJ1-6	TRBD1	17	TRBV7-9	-	TGTGCCAGCAGCTCGACACTCAGGACAGGATTTAATTCACCCCTCCACTTT	CASSSTLRTGFNSPLHF
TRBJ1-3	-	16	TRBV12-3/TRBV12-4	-	TGTGCCAGCAGCCCCCGGGGGGCAGGGGCTGGAAACACCATATATTTT	CASSPRGAGAGNTIYF
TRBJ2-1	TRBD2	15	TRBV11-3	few	TGTGCCAGCAGCGGCGGAGCGGGGGCCTACAATGAGCAGTTCTTC	CASSGGAGAYNEQFF
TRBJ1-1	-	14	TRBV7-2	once	TGTGCCAGCAGCTTAGTGGGGACTAACACTGAAGCTTTCTTT	CASSLVGTNTEAFF
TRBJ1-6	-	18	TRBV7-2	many	TGTGCCAGCAGCTTAGCGGCCCGAAAAAGCTCCTATAATTCACCCCTCCACTTT	CASSLAARKSSYNSPLHF
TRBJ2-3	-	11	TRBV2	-	TGTGCCAGCCTTTTAGCAGATACGCAGTATTTT	CASLLADTQYF
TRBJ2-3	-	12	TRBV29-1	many	TGCAGCGTTGAAGGGAGCACAGATACGCAGTATTTT	CSVEGSTDTQYF
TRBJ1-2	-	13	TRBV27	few	TGTGCCAGCACGAAGGGGGTGGACTATGGCTACACCTTC	CASTKGVDYGYTF
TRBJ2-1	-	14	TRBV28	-	TGTGCCAGCAGTTGGGCGGGATCCCCCAATGAGCAGTTCTTC	CASSWAGSPNEQFF
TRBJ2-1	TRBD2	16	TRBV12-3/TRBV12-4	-	TGTGCCAGCAGTTTATGGGCGGGGGGGAAGTACAATAAGCAGTTCTTC	CASSLWAGGKYNKQFF
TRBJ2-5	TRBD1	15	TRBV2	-	TGTGCCAGCAGGACTGAGAGGGGGCGCGTGGAGACCCAGTACTTC	CASRTERGRVETQYF
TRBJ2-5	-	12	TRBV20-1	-	TGCAGTGTTAAACAGGGACAAGAGACCCAGTACTTC	CSVKQGQETQYF
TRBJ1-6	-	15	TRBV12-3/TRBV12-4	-	TGTGCCAGCAGCCCCCTGGAAGGGTGGAATTCACCCCTCCACTTT	CASSPLEGWNSPLHF
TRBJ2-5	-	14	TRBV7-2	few	TGTGCCAGCAGCTTAACGCCGCCCGGAGAGACCCAGTACTTC	CASSLTPPGETQYF
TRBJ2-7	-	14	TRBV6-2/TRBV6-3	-	TGTGCCAGCAGTTACTGGGGCAGCACCTACGAGCAGTACTTC	CASSYWGSTYEQYF
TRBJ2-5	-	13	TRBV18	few	TGTGCCAGCTCACCAACCGACGGGAGAACCCAGTACTTC	CASSPTDGRTQYF
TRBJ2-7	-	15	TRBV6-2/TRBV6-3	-	TGTGCCAGCAGTTATGGGCACTCCGGACGCTACGAGCAGTACTTC	CASSYGHSGRYEQYF
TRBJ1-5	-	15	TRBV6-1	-	TGTGCCAGCACAATGGGGGCTGGCGATAATCAGCCCCAGCATTTT	CASTMGAGDNQPQHF
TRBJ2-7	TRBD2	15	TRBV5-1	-	TGCGCCAGCAGCACAGGGACTAGCGCAGATCACGAGCAGTACTTC	CASSTGTSADHEQYF
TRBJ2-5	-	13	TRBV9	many	TGTGCCAGCAGCGTAGCAGGGCAGGGGACCCAGTACTTC	CASSVAGQGTQYF
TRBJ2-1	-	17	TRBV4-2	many	TGTGCCAGCAGCCTACCTCCTAGTTGGAGGAGGAGGGATGAGCAGTTCTTC	CASSLPPSWRRRDEQFF
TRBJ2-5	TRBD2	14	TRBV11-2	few	TGTGCCAGCAGGTTAGCGGGAGTGGAAGAGACCCAGTACTTC	CASRLAGVEETQYF